The clone carrying this TCR beta chain came up a few times. Additional DNA sequences in this sample encode the identical CDR3. The data are from a study of shared clonotypes between healthy human individuals. Some clones are missing from TCRdb's copy, which holds only in-frame ones; the method was immunoSEQ multiplex PCR. The profile shows around 980,000 clones, 75% to 80% of them singletons. Sequenced input: memory CD4+ T cells from PBMCs. This sample's subset: CD45RA-negative fraction. The sequence was obtained from a man between 18 and 29 years old in good health. Some clones in this sample may be carry-over from other donors' samples.

In DNA, the CDR3 is TGTGCCAGCAGCCAAGATCTGGGTTCCGCAGATACGCAGTATTTT. Encoded protein: CASSQDLGSADTQYF. This chain connects TRBV14 to TRBJ2-3; no definite D call. V was trimmed by 0 bases and J by 4 bases, leaving 11 bases between them. This CDR3 spans 15 amino acids. Germline V gene lookup returns CDR1 SGHDN and CDR2 FVKESK.